Presented here are 18 T cell receptor beta chains from one specimen sequenced in a study of early T cells in non-severe SARS-CoV-2 infection (dated by TCRdb to the early 2020s). Library preparation was by 5' RACE. These reads were obtained on a NextSeq 500. Clones were called with MiXCR by TCRdb after fastp trimmed the public reads at Q25, and only in-frame beta chains were retained. Merged by CDR3 protein, the rows form single entries marked with the most common genes and DNA. A total of about 40,000 distinct CDR3 sequences appear in this sample, 5% to 6% of them only once. The ten top clones hold over 6% of the sample. This sample comprised whole blood, obtained at baseline. These receptors came from an adult who was a healthcare worker with PCR-confirmed SARS-CoV-2 infection or an uninfected control (not recorded which).

The table lists this clonotype with many counts. The chain employs TRBV3-1 and TRBJ2-2; TRBD2 aligns across 9 bases. V shed 4 bases and J 4 bases; nucleotides not matched to a gene: 16. Germline V CDR1 and CDR2: LGHDT, YNNKEL (reference sequence). The CDR3 sequence is 19 residues long. For the CDR3, the DNA is TGTGCCAGCAGCCCCCGTTTCGCTAGCGGGATGGGAGGCACCGGGGAGCTGTTTTTT. Amino acids: CASSPRFASGMGGTGELFF.

This clonotype was observed many times. The CDR3 sequence: CAISEESGTGIGYTF. The CDR3 DNA reads TGTGCCATCAGTGAAGAATCCGGGACAGGGATCGGCTACACCTTC. This rearrangement joins TRBV10-3 to TRBJ1-2, with TRBD1 matching 9 bases. Trimming at V came to 3 bases and at J to 8 bases, leaving 10 bases not matched to a gene. From germline, CDR1 is ENHRY and CDR2 SYGVKD. This CDR3 spans 15 amino acids.

This clonotype was observed at least ten times. The DNA for the CDR3 is TGCAGTGCCCCACGTAGCGGGTACAATGAGCAGTTCTTC. This gives the protein CSAPRSGYNEQFF. The chain carries TRBV20-1 and TRBJ2-1; 7 positions match TRBD2. This CDR3 is built from 13 residues. The V gene end was trimmed by 6 bases and the J gene end by 4 bases; junction bases not matched to a gene: 6. Germline loops: CDR1 DFQATT, CDR2 SNEGSKA (reference sequence).

Ten or more counts support this clonotype. V and J are TRBV3-1 and TRBJ2-1; 7 bases match TRBD2. There are 15 residues in the CDR3. Trimming removed 4 bases from V and 0 bases from J; junction bases left unmatched: 3. Per the germline V gene, CDR1 is LGHDT and CDR2 is YNNKEL (reference sequence). This chain's CDR3 is CASSPGGSSYNEQFF. The DNA for the CDR3 is TGTGCCAGCAGCCCCGGGGGGAGCTCCTACAATGAGCAGTTCTTC.

In its sample, this clonotype was seen many times. The rearrangement links TRBV28 to TRBJ2-1; 8 bases match TRBD1. From germline, CDR1 is MDHEN and CDR2 SYDVKM. After removal of 5 bases from V and 8 bases from J, the junction contained 11 bases not matched to a gene. This CDR3 spans 15 amino acids. CDR3 loop: CASSLDREIGDEQFF. CDR3 DNA sequence: TGTGCCAGCAGTCTGGACAGGGAGATAGGCGATGAGCAGTTCTTC.

The V call is TRBV7-2, the J call TRBJ2-3; 9 bases fit TRBD1. Germline trimming cut 7 bases from V and 10 bases from J; bases unmatched to any gene: 9. The CDR3 is 13 amino acids. Germline V gene lookup returns CDR1 SGHTA and CDR2 FQGNSA. CDR3 sequence: CASIGQGRGAQYF. The DNA for the CDR3 is TGTGCCAGCATTGGACAGGGGAGAGGGGCGCAGTATTTT. Together with reference TRBV7-2 and TRBJ2-3, the CDR3 gives the full variable domain: GAGVSQSPSNKVTEKGKDVELRCDPISGHTALYWYRQSLGQGLEFLIYFQGNSAPDKSGLPSDRFSAERTGGSVSTLTIQRTQQEDSAVYLCASIGQGRGAQYFGPGTRLTVL.

V is TRBV27 and J is TRBJ2-1, with 8 bases matching TRBD2. The V segment lost 3 bases and the J segment 3 bases; nucleotides outside the gene matches: 4. This CDR3 is built from 15 residues. Germline loops: CDR1 MNHEY, CDR2 SMNVEV (reference sequence). The CDR3 DNA follows: TGTGCCAGCAGTTTGACTAGCGAATACTACAATGAGCAGTTCTTC. It specifies CASSLTSEYYNEQFF.

Ten or more counts support this clonotype. This rearrangement joins TRBV6-6 to TRBJ1-2, with 8 bases that match TRBD1. The CDR3 loop spans 14 amino acids. Germline V gives CDR1 MNHNY, CDR2 SVGAGI (reference sequence). V gave up 5 bases and J gave up 4 bases; unmatched junction bases: 6. This CDR3 reads CASSGQGGSYGYTF. CDR3 nucleotide sequence: TGTGCCAGCAGTGGACAGGGAGGCTCCTATGGCTACACCTTC.

At least ten counts were recorded for this clonotype. V is TRBV10-1 and J is TRBJ2-1; 9 nucleotides align to TRBD2. The junction had 8 bases not matched to a gene; V was cut back by 0 bases and J by 8 bases. The CDR3 runs to 16 residues. Germline V gives CDR1 WNHNN, CDR2 SYGVQD (reference sequence). The CDR3 is CASSESGSGSRDEQFF. The CDR3 DNA sequence: TGCGCCAGCAGTGAGTCGGGTAGCGGGAGTAGAGATGAGCAGTTCTTC.

This clonotype has ten or more counts. V and J are TRBV20-1 and TRBJ2-1, with 8 bases fitting TRBD2. The CDR3 sequence is 19 residues long. J lost 9 bases, V lost 0 bases, and 22 bases had no gene match. Looked up from germline, CDR1 is DFQATT and CDR2 is SNEGSKA (reference sequence). CDR3: CSARDYVGIGTRVVGEQFF. For the CDR3, the DNA is TGCAGTGCTAGAGATTATGTTGGGATCGGGACTAGAGTCGTCGGTGAGCAGTTCTTC.

This clonotype was seen many times. The chain has TRBV20-1 and TRBJ2-1; D remains ambiguous. Germline-derived CDR1 and CDR2 are DFQATT and SNEGSKA (reference sequence). There are 14 residues in the CDR3. Trimming removed 3 bases from V and 6 bases from J, with 15 bases in between. The CDR3 loop is CSASFGDTRNEQFF. CDR3 nucleotide sequence: TGCAGTGCTAGTTTCGGCGACACACGCAATGAGCAGTTCTTC.

This clonotype counts as medium-sized. The chain carries TRBV6-5 and TRBJ2-7; the D gene is possibly TRBD1 (7 bases). From germline, CDR1 is MNHEY and CDR2 SVGAGI. V lost 6 bases and J 4 bases, leaving 25 bases between the germline ends. The CDR3 runs 17 residues. The CDR3 nucleotides are TGTGCCAGCAGCTACGGGAGTACCGGGACAGCATATTACGAGCAGTACTTC. Residues: CASSYGSTGTAYYEQYF.

This clonotype came up many times. Here the CDR3 DNA reads TGTGCCAGCCGGACGGGCGGTCAGCCCCAGCATTTT. Translating gives CASRTGGQPQHF. J is TRBJ1-5 and V is TRBV27; D ambiguous. The CDR3 extends over 12 amino acids. Germline assignment: CDR1 MNHEY and CDR2 SMNVEV (reference sequence). Trimming pared 8 bases from V and 6 bases from J, leaving 11 bases between.

This clonotype was observed at least ten times. The rearrangement uses TRBV11-1 and TRBJ2-7; 8 bases align to TRBD1. CDR3 length: 13 residues. V trimming: 5 bases; J trimming: 4 bases; junction bases outside the gene matches: 4. The germline V gene encodes CDR1 SGHAT and CDR2 FQDESV (reference sequence). CDR3 nucleotides: TGTGCCAGCAGCACGGACAGGGAGTACGAGCAGTACTTC. Translated, it gives CASSTDREYEQYF.

This clonotype was detected many times. The genes are TRBV7-9 and TRBJ2-7, with D possibly TRBD2 on 6 matching bases. V lost 0 bases, J lost 3 bases, and 12 bases lay in between. CDR1 and CDR2 from the germline V gene are SEHNR and FQNEAQ (reference sequence). The CDR3 is 15 residues long. CDR3 bases: TGTGCCAGCAGCTTAGCCGGTCGGGGGAGCTACGAGCAGTACGTC. Protein: CASSLAGRGSYEQYV.

This clonotype was counted many times. V and J are TRBV20-1 and TRBJ1-3; no definite D call. V was shortened by 0 bases and J by 2 bases, with 8 bases between the two germline ends. Germline CDR1 DFQATT, CDR2 SNEGSKA (reference sequence). This CDR3 is built from 14 residues. CDR3 residues: CSARELGTGNTIYF. DNA of the CDR3: TGCAGTGCTAGAGAACTAGGCACTGGAAACACCATATATTTT.

This clonotype was seen at least ten times. This chain joins TRBV20-1 and TRBJ1-6; 9 positions match TRBD1. The CDR3 runs 17 residues. The V gene's germline CDR1 is DFQATT and CDR2 SNEGSKA (reference sequence). The ends lost 6 bases at V and 5 bases at J; junction bases unmatched: 14. CDR3 residues: CSAKGQGRDGNNSPLHF. CDR3 sequence (DNA): TGCAGTGCCAAAGGACAGGGGCGCGATGGAAATAATTCACCCCTCCACTTT.

This clonotype was seen many times. The chain uses TRBV20-1 and TRBJ1-2; no clear D gene. The CDR3 totals 13 residues. V was clipped by 1 base and J by 0 bases, with 6 bases between them. Germline CDR1 DFQATT, CDR2 SNEGSKA (reference sequence). For the CDR3, the DNA is TGCAGTGCTAGAGTAGCCTCTAACTATGGCTACACCTTC. The encoded protein is CSARVASNYGYTF.